This T cell receptor (beta chain) was sequenced in a study of blood T cell repertoires in COVID-19. The assay was immunoSEQ multiplex PCR, and TCRdb's table has in-frame clones only and misses some. This repertoire shows over 250,000 clones, 88% found once; its top ten account for 0.8% to 1%. The sequencing sample was made of PBMCs or T cells enriched from blood (not recorded which). This receptor was obtained from a woman aged 25 to 45 who had recovered from COVID-19.

CDR3 nucleotide sequence: TGTGCCAGCAGCCGGGACAGGGGGCCGACTGAAGCTTTCTTT. This translates into CASSRDRGPTEAFF. The chain couples TRBV7-2 to TRBJ1-1; 12 bases are a match to TRBD1. The CDR3 contains 14 residues. CDR1 SGHTA and CDR2 FQGNSA come from the germline V gene. V trimming: 5 bases; J trimming: 5 bases; junction bases outside the gene matches: 3.